The clone carrying this T cell receptor (beta chain) was counted only a few times. Its specificity is not known. TCRdb redid the calling of the 5' RACE reads with MiXCR, one entry per CDR3 protein. The data contain some 270,000 distinct CDR3 sequences, about 8.5% of them singletons. This sample was taken from a study of identical twins. Whole-study results and caveats: For cord blood, abundant beta clonotypes had fewer insertions, unlike memory repertoires, which showed none.

The same sample was also studied in work on yellow fever vaccine responses in identical twins. Turning to that study: Convergence reportedly seemed to mark part of the twins' vaccine T cell response, with personalization marking the rest.

The sample was CD8+ T cells sorted from blood. The TCR was taken from a woman younger than 30 in good health.

For the CDR3, the DNA is TGTGCCAGCAGTCCTAGTCTCGGTCTAGCGGGAAGGAAAGGGCAGTTCTTC. Translation gives CASSPSLGLAGRKGQFF. The chain joins TRBV12-3 or TRBV12-4 to TRBJ2-1; 9 bases agree with TRBD2. V was clipped by 5 bases and J by 12 bases; unmatched bases: 20. CDR3 length equals 17 residues.